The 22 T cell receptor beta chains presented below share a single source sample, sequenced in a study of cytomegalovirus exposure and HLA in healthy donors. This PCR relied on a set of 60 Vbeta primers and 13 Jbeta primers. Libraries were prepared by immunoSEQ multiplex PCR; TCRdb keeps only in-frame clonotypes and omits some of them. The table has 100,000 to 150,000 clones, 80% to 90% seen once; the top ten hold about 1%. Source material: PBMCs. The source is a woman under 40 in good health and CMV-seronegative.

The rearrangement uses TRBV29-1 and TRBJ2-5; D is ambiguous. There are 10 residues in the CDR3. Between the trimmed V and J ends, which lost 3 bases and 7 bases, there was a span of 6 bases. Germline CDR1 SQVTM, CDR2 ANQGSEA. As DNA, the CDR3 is TGCAGCGTTGAGTGGAGGACCCAGTACTTC. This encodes CSVEWRTQYF.

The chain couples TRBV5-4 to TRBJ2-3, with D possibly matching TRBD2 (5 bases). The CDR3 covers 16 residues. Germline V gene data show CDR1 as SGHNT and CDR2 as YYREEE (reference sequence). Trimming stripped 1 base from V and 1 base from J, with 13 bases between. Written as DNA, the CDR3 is TGTGCCAGCAGCTTGCCAGCGGCTGCACGCACAGATACGCAGTATTTT. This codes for CASSLPAAARTDTQYF.

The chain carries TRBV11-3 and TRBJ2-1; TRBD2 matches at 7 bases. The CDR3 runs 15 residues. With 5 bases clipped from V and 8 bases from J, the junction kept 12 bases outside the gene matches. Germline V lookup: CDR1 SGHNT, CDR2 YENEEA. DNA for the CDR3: TGTGCCAGCAGCCAAAACGGACTAGACGGTGATGAGCAGTTCTTC. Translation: CASSQNGLDGDEQFF.

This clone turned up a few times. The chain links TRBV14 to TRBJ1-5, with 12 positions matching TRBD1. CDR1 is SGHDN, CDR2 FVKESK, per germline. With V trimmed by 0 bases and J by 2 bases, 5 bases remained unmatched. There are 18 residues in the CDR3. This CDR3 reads CASSQDMGDRGRNQPQHF. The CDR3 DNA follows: TGTGCCAGCAGCCAAGATATGGGGGACAGGGGGCGCAATCAGCCCCAGCATTTT.

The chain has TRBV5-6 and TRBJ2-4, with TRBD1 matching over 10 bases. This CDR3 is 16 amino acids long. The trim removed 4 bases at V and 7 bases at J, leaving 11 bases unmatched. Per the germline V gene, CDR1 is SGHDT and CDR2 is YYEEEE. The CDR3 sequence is CASSPDRGRIGNIQYF. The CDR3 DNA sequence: TGTGCCAGCAGCCCCGACAGGGGGCGGATTGGTAACATTCAGTACTTC.

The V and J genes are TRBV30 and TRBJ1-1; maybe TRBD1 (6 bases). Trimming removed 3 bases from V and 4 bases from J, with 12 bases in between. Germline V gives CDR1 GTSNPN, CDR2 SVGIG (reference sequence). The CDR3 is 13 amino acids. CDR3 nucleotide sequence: TGTGCCTGGAGCCTACAGGGAATCACTGAAGCTTTCTTT. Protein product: CAWSLQGITEAFF.

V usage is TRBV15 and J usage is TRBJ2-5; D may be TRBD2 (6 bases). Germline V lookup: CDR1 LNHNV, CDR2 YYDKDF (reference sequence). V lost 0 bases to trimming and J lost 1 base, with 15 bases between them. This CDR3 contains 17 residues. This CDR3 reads CATSRDQAGPFQETQYF. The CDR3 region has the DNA TGTGCCACCAGCAGAGATCAAGCGGGCCCCTTCCAAGAGACCCAGTACTTC. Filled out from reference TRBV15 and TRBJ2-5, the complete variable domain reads DAMVIQNPRYQVTQFGKPVTLSCSQTLNHNVMYWYQQKSSQAPKLLFHYYDKDFNNEADTPDNFQSRRPNTSFCFLDIRSPGLGDTAMYLCATSRDQAGPFQETQYFGPGTRLLVL.

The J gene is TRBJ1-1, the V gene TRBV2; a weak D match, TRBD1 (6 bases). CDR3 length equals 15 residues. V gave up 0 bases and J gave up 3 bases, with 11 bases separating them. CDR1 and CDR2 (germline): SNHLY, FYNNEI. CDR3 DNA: TGTGCCAGCAGTGAAGCGGGGGGGCCGGACACTGAAGCTTTCTTT. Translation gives CASSEAGGPDTEAFF. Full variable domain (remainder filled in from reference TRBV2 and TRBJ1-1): EPEVTQTPSHQVTQMGQEVILRCVPISNHLYFYWYRQILGQKVEFLVSFYNNEISEKSEIFDDQFSVERPDGSNFTLKIRSTKLEDSAMYFCASSEAGGPDTEAFFGQGTRLTVV.

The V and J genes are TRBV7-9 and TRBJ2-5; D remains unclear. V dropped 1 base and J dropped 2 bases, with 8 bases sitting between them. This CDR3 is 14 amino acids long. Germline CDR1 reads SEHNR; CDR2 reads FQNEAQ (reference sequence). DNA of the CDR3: TGTGCCAGCAGCTTAGGGGCAGGTCAAGAGACCCAGTACTTC. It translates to CASSLGAGQETQYF.

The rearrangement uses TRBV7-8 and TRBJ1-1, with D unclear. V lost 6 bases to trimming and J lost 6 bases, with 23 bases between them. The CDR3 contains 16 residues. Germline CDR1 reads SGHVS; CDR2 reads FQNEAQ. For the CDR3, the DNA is TGTGCCAGCAGGGCCCTACACCCGGGGATTTTCTCTGAAGCTTTCTTT. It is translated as CASRALHPGIFSEAFF. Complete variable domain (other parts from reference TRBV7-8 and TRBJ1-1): GAGVSQSPRYKVAKRGQDVALRCDPISGHVSLFWYQQALGQGPEFLTYFQNEAQLDKSGLPSDRFFAERPEGSVSTLKIQRTQQEDSAVYLCASRALHPGIFSEAFFGQGTRLTVV.

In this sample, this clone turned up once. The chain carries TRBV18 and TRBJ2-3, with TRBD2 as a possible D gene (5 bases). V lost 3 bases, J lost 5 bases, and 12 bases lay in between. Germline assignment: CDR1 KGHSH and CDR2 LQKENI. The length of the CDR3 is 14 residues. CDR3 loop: CASSPPERRDTQYF. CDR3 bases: TGTGCCAGCTCACCCCCCGAGCGGAGAGATACGCAGTATTTT.

DNA of the CDR3: TGCGCCAGCAGCTTGGGTGGCCTCTACGAGCAGTACTTC. It is translated as CASSLGGLYEQYF. The chain is built from TRBV5-1 and TRBJ2-7; D is unclear. The germline V gene encodes CDR1 SGHRS and CDR2 YFSETQ. The V end was cut by 0 bases, the J end by 3 bases, with 7 bases between. This CDR3 region has 13 residues. Combining the CDR3 with reference TRBV5-1 and TRBJ2-7 gives the whole variable domain KAGVTQTPRYLIKTRGQQVTLSCSPISGHRSVSWYQQTPGQGLQFLFEYFSETQRNKGNFPGRFSGRQFSNSRSEMNVSTLELGDSALYLCASSLGGLYEQYFGPGTRLTVT.

The CDR3 here is CASGGKNEKLFF. DNA of the CDR3: TGTGCCAGCGGAGGGAAAAATGAAAAACTGTTTTTT. The V and J genes are TRBV7-9 and TRBJ1-4, with D hard to call. Germline CDR1 is SEHNR and CDR2 is FQNEAQ (reference sequence). The length of the CDR3 is 12 residues. Trimming left V 8 bases short and J 5 bases short, with 9 bases between.

This CDR3 is CASSSGLAGVETQYF. CDR3 nucleotide sequence: TGTGCCAGCAGTTCCGGACTAGCGGGAGTAGAGACCCAGTACTTC. The genes are TRBV6-6 and TRBJ2-5; 13 bases line up with TRBD2. Germline CDR1 and CDR2: MNHNY and SVGAGI (reference sequence). This CDR3 contains 15 residues. The junction had 3 bases not matched to a gene; V was cut back by 4 bases and J by 4 bases.

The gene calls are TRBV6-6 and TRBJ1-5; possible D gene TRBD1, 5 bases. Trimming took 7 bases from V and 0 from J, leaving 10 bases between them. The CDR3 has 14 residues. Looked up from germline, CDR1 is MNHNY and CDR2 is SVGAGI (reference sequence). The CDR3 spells CASTGLYSNQPQHF. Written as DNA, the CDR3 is TGTGCCAGCACAGGGCTTTATAGCAATCAGCCCCAGCATTTT.

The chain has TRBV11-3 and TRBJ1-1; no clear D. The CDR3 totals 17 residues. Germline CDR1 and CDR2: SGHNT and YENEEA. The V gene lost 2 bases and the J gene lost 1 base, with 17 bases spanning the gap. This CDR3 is CASSLNTPPVPNTEAFF. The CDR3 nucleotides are TGTGCCAGCAGCTTAAACACCCCTCCTGTGCCGAACACTGAAGCTTTCTTT.

CDR3 sequence reads: CASSLVGDRKGHEQYF. CDR3 sequence (DNA): TGCGCCAGCAGCTTGGTGGGGGACAGGAAGGGGCACGAGCAGTACTTC. The J gene is TRBJ2-7, the V gene TRBV5-1, with 8 nucleotides matching TRBD1. This CDR3 has 16 residues. Germline V lookup: CDR1 SGHRS, CDR2 YFSETQ. Trimming took 0 bases from V and 5 from J; bases not matched to a gene: 10.

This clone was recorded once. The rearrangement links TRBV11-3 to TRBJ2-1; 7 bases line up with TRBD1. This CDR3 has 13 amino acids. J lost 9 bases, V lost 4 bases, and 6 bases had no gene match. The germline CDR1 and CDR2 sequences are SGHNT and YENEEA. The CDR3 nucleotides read TGTGCCAGCAGCTGGGACAGAATTAGTGAGCAGTTCTTC. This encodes CASSWDRISEQFF. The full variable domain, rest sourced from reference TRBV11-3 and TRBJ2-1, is EAGVVQSPRYKIIEKKQPVAFWCNPISGHNTLYWYLQNLGQGPELLIRYENEEAVDDSQLPKDRFSAERLKGVDSTLKIQPAELGDSAVYLCASSWDRISEQFFGPGTRLTVL.

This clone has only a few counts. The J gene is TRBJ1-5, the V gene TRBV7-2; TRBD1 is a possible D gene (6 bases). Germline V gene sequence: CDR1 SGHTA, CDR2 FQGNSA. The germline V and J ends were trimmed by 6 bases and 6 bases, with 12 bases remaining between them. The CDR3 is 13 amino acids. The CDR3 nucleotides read TGTGCCAGCAGTTCACAGGGTTCTCAGCCCCAGCATTTT. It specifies CASSSQGSQPQHF. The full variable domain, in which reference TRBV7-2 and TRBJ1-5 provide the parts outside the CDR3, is GAGVSQSPSNKVTEKGKDVELRCDPISGHTALYWYRQSLGQGLEFLIYFQGNSAPDKSGLPSDRFSAERTGGSVSTLTIQRTQQEDSAVYLCASSSQGSQPQHFGDGTRLSIL.

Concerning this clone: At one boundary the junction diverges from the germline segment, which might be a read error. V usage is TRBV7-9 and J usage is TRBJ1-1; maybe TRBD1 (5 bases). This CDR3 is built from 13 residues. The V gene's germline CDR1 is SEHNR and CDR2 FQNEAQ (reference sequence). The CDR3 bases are TGTGCCAGCAGCTTACAGGGTTACGCTGACGCTTTCTTT. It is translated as CASSLQGYADAFF.

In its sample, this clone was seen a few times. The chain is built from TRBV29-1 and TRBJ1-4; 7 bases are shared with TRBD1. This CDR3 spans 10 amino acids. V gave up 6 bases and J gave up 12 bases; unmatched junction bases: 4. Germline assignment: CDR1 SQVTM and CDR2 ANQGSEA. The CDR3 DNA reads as TGCAGCGTAGGACAGGAAGAACTGTTTTTT. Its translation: CSVGQEELFF.

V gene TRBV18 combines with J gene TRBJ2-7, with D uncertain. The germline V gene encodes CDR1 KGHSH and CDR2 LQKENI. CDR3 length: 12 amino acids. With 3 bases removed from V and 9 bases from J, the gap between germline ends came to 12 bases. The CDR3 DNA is TGTGCCAGCTCACCCCGCGAGGATGGGCAGTACTTC. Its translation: CASSPREDGQYF.